This entry concerns a single T cell receptor (beta chain). The sample is drawn from a study of cytomegalovirus exposure and HLA in healthy donors. Background on the study: The roughly 700 first-cohort repertoires and the 95 to 150 validation repertoires shared the same platform, a later analysis reported.

Produced via immunoSEQ multiplex PCR; TCRdb's table is partial and in-frame only. The repertoire holds about 330,000 clones, with 86% as singletons. With 6 bases removed from V and 8 bases from J, the gap between germline ends came to 18 bases. Germline V gene data show CDR1 as SGHRS and CDR2 as YFSETQ. The CDR3 contains 14 residues. This chain links TRBV5-1 with TRBJ2-1, with D maybe TRBD2 (5 bases). This TCR derives from a woman between 18 and 29 years old in good health and CMV-seronegative. Sequenced: PBMCs. CDR3 amino acids: CASTLGGSVDEQFF. The CDR3, as DNA: TGCGCCAGCACCCTAGGTGGTAGCGTCGATGAGCAGTTCTTC.